Listed below are T cell receptor beta chains from one sample, sequenced in a study of blood T cell repertoires in COVID-19. The table came from immunoSEQ multiplex PCR; TCRdb's copy has only in-frame clones and leaves some out. In the table there are approximately 90,000 clones, 75% to 85% of which are singletons. Sequenced: peripheral blood. These TCRs come from a woman of 80 years or more with acute or convalescent COVID-19. Each CDR3 is given with its conserved first and last residue. A D gene is named only where the DNA matches it firmly. The size of a clone is reported for some rows only, either as once, few or many, or as a class for expanded clones.

j_call cdr3_length clone_size d_call v_call cdr3_aa cdr3_nt
TRBJ2-3 18 NA TRBD2 TRBV11-3 CASSVQSKLAGGTDTQYF TGTGCCAGCAGCGTTCAATCTAAACTAGCGGGGGGAACAGATACGCAGTATTTT
TRBJ2-2 16 few NA TRBV6-1 CASSEMASRNTGELFF TGTGCCAGCAGTGAAATGGCTAGCAGAAACACCGGGGAGCTGTTTTTT
TRBJ1-1 15 few NA TRBV5-1 CASSLVDNLNTEAFF TGCGCCAGCAGCTTGGTGGACAACTTGAACACTGAAGCTTTCTTT
TRBJ2-2 15 NA NA TRBV24-1 CATSLDRPNTGELFF TGTGCCACCAGTCTCGACAGGCCGAACACCGGGGAGCTGTTTTTT
TRBJ2-1 17 NA TRBD2 TRBV9 CASSVDTSGRTYNEQFF TGTGCCAGCAGCGTAGATACTAGCGGGAGAACCTACAATGAGCAGTTCTTC
TRBJ1-1 14 NA NA TRBV9 CASDLAGGGTEAFF TGTGCCAGCGACTTGGCCGGGGGGGGCACTGAAGCTTTCTTT
TRBJ2-1 15 NA NA TRBV24-1 CATSDSGNNGNEQFF TGTGCCACCAGTGATTCCGGGAATAATGGCAATGAGCAGTTCTTC
TRBJ2-3 14 NA TRBD2 TRBV30 CAWSLAGFTDTQYF TGTGCCTGGAGTTTAGCGGGGTTCACAGATACGCAGTATTTT
TRBJ2-4 17 NA TRBD2 TRBV5-1 CASSLEISGGAGNIQYF TGCGCCAGCAGCTTGGAAATTAGCGGGGGGGCCGGAAACATTCAGTACTTC
TRBJ1-4 16 NA TRBD1 TRBV5-6 CASSLDRGGTNEKLFF TGTGCCAGCAGCTTGGACAGGGGTGGTACTAATGAAAAACTGTTTTTT
TRBJ1-1 13 NA NA TRBV7-3 CASRSGLNTEAFF TGTGCCAGCAGATCCGGACTAAACACTGAAGCTTTCTTT
TRBJ2-1 12 NA TRBD2 TRBV5-8 CASSFGRGEQFF TGTGCCAGCAGCTTCGGGAGGGGTGAGCAGTTCTTC
TRBJ1-6 17 NA NA TRBV7-6 CASSFSLWQADNSPLHF TGTGCCAGCAGCTTCTCACTGTGGCAGGCAGATAATTCACCCCTCCACTTT
TRBJ1-4 15 NA NA TRBV29-1 CSVEDPNRGGEKLFF TGCAGCGTTGAAGATCCGAATAGGGGAGGTGAAAAACTGTTTTTT
TRBJ2-2 14 NA NA TRBV7-6 CASSLLSARGELFF TGTGCCAGCAGCTTATTAAGCGCCCGCGGTGAGCTGTTTTTT
TRBJ1-6 14 few TRBD1 TRBV2 CASSGTGDNSPLHF TGTGCCAGCAGTGGGACAGGGGATAATTCACCCCTCCACTTT
TRBJ2-7 14 few NA TRBV11-2 CASSTMTSSYEQYF TGTGCCAGCAGCACAATGACTAGCTCCTACGAGCAGTACTTC
TRBJ2-5 15 NA NA TRBV5-1 CASSFSGYAKETQYF TGCGCCAGCAGCTTTTCGGGGTACGCTAAAGAGACCCAGTACTTC
TRBJ2-1 16 NA TRBD2 TRBV6-2/TRBV6-3 CASSQSLAGGYNEQFF TGTGCCAGCAGTCAGTCGCTAGCGGGAGGTTACAATGAGCAGTTCTTC
TRBJ2-7 14 NA TRBD2 TRBV13 CASSTGLAGEEQYF TGTGCCAGCAGCACGGGACTAGCGGGGGAAGAGCAGTACTTC
TRBJ2-4 14 NA TRBD1 TRBV19 CASIDRGAKNIQYF TGTGCCAGTATAGACAGGGGGGCCAAAAACATTCAGTACTTC
TRBJ1-4 16 NA TRBD1 TRBV6-5 CASSYEQGAFNEKLFF TGTGCCAGCAGTTACGAGCAGGGGGCATTTAATGAAAAACTGTTTTTT
TRBJ2-1 13 NA TRBD1 TRBV5-1 CASSPDRGNEQFF TGCGCCAGCAGCCCCGACAGGGGGAATGAGCAGTTCTTC
TRBJ1-4 15 few NA TRBV14 CASSQLGQRSEKLFF TGTGCCAGCAGCCAACTGGGGCAGCGCAGTGAAAAACTGTTTTTT
TRBJ1-1 15 NA TRBD1 TRBV4-2 CASSSWTGTRTEAFF TGTGCCAGCAGCAGTTGGACAGGAACGAGGACTGAAGCTTTCTTT
TRBJ1-2 16 NA TRBD1 TRBV18 CASSPASGTANYGYTF TGTGCCAGCTCACCGGCTTCCGGGACAGCAAACTATGGCTACACCTTC
TRBJ2-1 13 NA NA TRBV7-3 CASSLMRTDEQFF TGTGCCAGCAGCTTAATGCGAACTGATGAGCAGTTCTTC
TRBJ2-7 16 NA TRBD2 TRBV9 CASSPRGGLRTYEQYF TGTGCCAGCAGCCCCCGGGGGGGTTTGCGAACTTACGAGCAGTACTTC
TRBJ2-7 14 NA TRBD1 TRBV15 CATSRDRGYNEQYF TGTGCCACCAGCAGGGACAGGGGATATAACGAGCAGTACTTC
TRBJ1-1 15 NA NA TRBV18 CASSPTGTHGGGAFF TGTGCCAGCTCACCAACCGGGACTCACGGCGGCGGAGCTTTCTTT
TRBJ1-6 14 NA TRBD1 TRBV5-1 CASSVDRVNSPLHF TGCGCCAGCAGCGTGGACAGGGTTAATTCACCCCTCCACTTT
TRBJ1-1 12 NA TRBD1 TRBV18 CASSPGQLEAFF TGTGCCAGCTCACCGGGACAGCTAGAAGCTTTCTTT
TRBJ1-5 16 NA TRBD1 TRBV4-1 CASSQDWGQGLQPQHF TGCGCCAGCAGCCAAGATTGGGGACAGGGGCTTCAGCCCCAGCATTTT
TRBJ2-2 15 NA TRBD1 TRBV24-1 CATSPGQGRGGELFF TGTGCCACCAGCCCGGGACAGGGGCGTGGCGGGGAGCTGTTTTTT
TRBJ2-3 15 NA NA TRBV3-1/TRBV3-2 CASSQGLADTDTQYF TGTGCCAGCAGCCAAGGGCTAGCCGACACAGATACGCAGTATTTT
TRBJ2-1 18 NA TRBD2 TRBV4-1 CASSQGLSSGVSYNEQFF TGCGCCAGCAGCCAAGGGTTGTCTAGCGGGGTTTCATACAATGAGCAGTTCTTC
TRBJ1-5 15 NA TRBD1 TRBV15 CATQRDREFNQPQHF TGTGCCACCCAGCGGGACAGGGAATTCAATCAGCCCCAGCATTTT
TRBJ1-1 16 NA TRBD1 TRBV4-1 CASSFDADRRRTEAFF TGCGCCAGCAGTTTCGATGCGGACAGGCGGAGGACTGAAGCTTTCTTT
TRBJ2-2 14 NA NA TRBV18 CASSPRQVYGELFF TGTGCCAGCTCACCCCGACAGGTTTACGGGGAGCTGTTTTTT
TRBJ2-3 13 NA NA TRBV27 CASMGRGTDTQYF TGTGCCAGCATGGGGCGGGGAACAGATACGCAGTATTTT
TRBJ1-1 17 NA NA TRBV5-8 CASSGYSAGPMNTEAFF TGTGCCAGCAGCGGGTACTCTGCAGGCCCCATGAACACTGAAGCTTTCTTT
TRBJ2-3 13 NA NA TRBV6-5 CASSRHSTDTQYF TGTGCCAGCAGCCGACATAGCACAGATACGCAGTATTTT
TRBJ2-3 16 NA NA TRBV5-1 CASSYDSRSSTDTQYF TGCGCCAGCAGCTACGACTCCCGATCTAGCACAGATACGCAGTATTTT
TRBJ2-3 12 few NA TRBV27 CASSFRDSLQYF TGTGCCAGCAGTTTTCGGGACTCCCTGCAGTATTTT
TRBJ2-5 17 NA TRBD2 TRBV7-2 CASSRQTRASGRETQYF TGTGCCAGCAGCCGCCAGACCAGGGCTAGCGGGAGAGAGACCCAGTACTTC
TRBJ1-5 16 NA NA TRBV5-1 CASSLAGQGSGQPQHF TGCGCCAGCAGCTTGGCCGGCCAGGGGAGCGGTCAGCCCCAGCATTTT
TRBJ2-7 14 NA TRBD2 TRBV2 CASSNSGSFYEQYF TGTGCCAGCAGTAATAGCGGGAGCTTTTACGAGCAGTACTTC
TRBJ2-7 18 NA TRBD2 TRBV4-2 CASSQEPRLAGGPYEQYF TGTGCCAGCAGCCAAGAGCCGAGACTAGCGGGAGGACCCTACGAGCAGTACTTC
TRBJ2-6 17 once NA TRBV5-6 CASSLARAYTGANVLTF TGTGCCAGCAGCTTGGCCAGGGCTTATACTGGGGCCAACGTCCTGACTTTC
TRBJ1-1 13 NA NA TRBV19 CASNEGPNTEAFF TGTGCCAGTAATGAGGGCCCGAACACTGAAGCTTTCTTT
TRBJ2-3 19 NA TRBD1 TRBV5-1 CASSLLQGVGAGGTDTQYF TGCGCCAGCAGCTTGCTACAGGGGGTCGGGGCCGGGGGCACAGATACGCAGTATTTT
TRBJ2-7 16 NA TRBD2 TRBV7-8 CASSLGQPSGGYEQYF TGTGCCAGCAGCTTAGGCCAGCCTAGCGGGGGCTACGAGCAGTACTTC
TRBJ2-7 13 NA NA TRBV30 CAWMRAAAYEQYF TGTGCCTGGATGCGAGCGGCCGCCTACGAGCAGTACTTC
TRBJ1-2 14 many NA TRBV6-5 CASSQQGANYGYTF TGTGCCAGCAGCCAACAGGGAGCTAACTATGGCTACACCTTC
TRBJ1-4 15 NA TRBD1 TRBV18 CASSRTQGTNEKLFF TGTGCCAGCTCACGAACACAGGGGACTAATGAAAAACTGTTTTTT
TRBJ2-6 15 NA TRBD2 TRBV5-4 CASSPREAGANVLTF TGTGCCAGCAGCCCCCGGGAGGCTGGGGCCAACGTCCTGACTTTC
TRBJ2-5 15 NA TRBD2 TRBV19 CASSRIGTSGNPQYF TGTGCCAGTAGTAGAATCGGGACTAGCGGGAACCCCCAGTACTTC
TRBJ2-3 16 NA TRBD1 TRBV15 CATSRVLTGDTDTQYF TGTGCCACCAGCAGAGTGCTCACAGGGGACACAGATACGCAGTATTTT
TRBJ2-3 16 NA TRBD2 TRBV3-1/TRBV3-2 CASSLRLAGGGDTQYF TGTGCCAGCAGCCTACGACTAGCGGGGGGAGGGGATACGCAGTATTTT